This T cell receptor beta chain is from a study of cytomegalovirus exposure and HLA in healthy donors. The wider study: A later analysis reported the same platform for the 100 to 150 validation repertoires and the 650 to 750 first-cohort repertoires.

This CDR3 is built from 11 residues. V gave up 4 bases and J gave up 2 bases, with 3 bases separating them. CDR1 and CDR2 (germline): SGHAT, FQNNGV. The sample holds a few counts of this clone. The antigen remains undetermined. Sequencing used immunoSEQ multiplex PCR; TCRdb keeps in-frame clones, though not all of them. The table lists about 120,000 clones, approximately 86% of them singletons. Overall study findings and caveats: The study put under 200 TCR beta chains on its list as cytomegalovirus-associated. Later, an analysis found that TCR clusters from the first cohort tended to co-occur in the roughly 110 validation repertoires. Specific recognition of CMV antigens was confirmed in vitro for a few chains (all CMV-associated).

This sequence joins TRBV11-2 and TRBJ2-7; D remains unclear. The TCR sequence derives from a man younger than 30 in good health and CMV-seropositive. The sample comprised PBMCs. The CDR3 bases are TGTGCCAGCAGCTCCACCTACGAGCAGTACTTC. The encoded protein is CASSSTYEQYF.